These 8 T cell receptor beta chains were all obtained from the same sample, sequenced in a study of blood T cell repertoires in COVID-19. This table comes from immunoSEQ multiplex PCR, and its TCRdb copy is limited to in-frame clones, with some not included. The table lists around 320,000 clones, over 85% of them singletons, with roughly 2.9% in the top ten. Material: PBMCs or T cells enriched from blood (not recorded which). These receptors were collected from a woman aged 50 to 60 who had been exposed to COVID-19.

This clone was recorded a few times. The chain has TRBV29-1 and TRBJ1-1; 9 nucleotides agree with TRBD1. The CDR3 spans 12 residues. CDR1 and CDR2 from the germline V gene are SQVTM and ANQGSEA. The CDR3 protein is CSALTGGTEAFF. The CDR3 nucleotides read TGCAGTGCGTTGACAGGGGGCACTGAAGCTTTCTTT.

The J gene is TRBJ2-2, the V gene TRBV7-9; perhaps TRBD1 as D (6 bases). From germline, CDR1 is SEHNR and CDR2 FQNEAQ (reference sequence). V was trimmed by 5 bases and J by 6 bases, leaving 16 bases between them. CDR3 length: 15 amino acids. CDR3 sequence (DNA): TGTGCCAGCAGCCCGCCTACCCAGGGGCCCGGGGAGCTGTTTTTT. It translates to CASSPPTQGPGELFF.

V gene TRBV5-4 combines with J gene TRBJ1-6; D gene uncertain. CDR1 SGHNT and CDR2 YYREEE come from the germline V gene (reference sequence). Trimming removed 2 bases from V and 7 bases from J, with 10 bases in between. The CDR3 totals 14 residues. This chain's CDR3 is CASSFGPPNSPLHF. CDR3 coding DNA: TGTGCCAGCAGCTTTGGCCCACCCAATTCACCCCTCCACTTT. The whole variable domain, filled in from reference TRBV5-4 and TRBJ1-6, reads ETGVTQSPTHLIKTRGQQVTLRCSSQSGHNTVSWYQQALGQGPQFIFQYYREEENGRGNFPPRFSGLQFPNYSSELNVNALELDDSALYLCASSFGPPNSPLHFGNGTRLTVT.

This clone appeared a single time. The chain has TRBV2 and TRBJ2-3, with TRBD1 as a possible D gene (5 bases). This CDR3 is 15 amino acids long. V gave up 2 bases and J gave up 0 bases, with 9 bases separating them. The germline V gene encodes CDR1 SNHLY and CDR2 FYNNEI. The DNA for the CDR3 is TGTGCCAGCAGTGAACAGGGCACTAGCACAGATACGCAGTATTTT. Amino acids: CASSEQGTSTDTQYF.

The chain combines TRBV7-9 with TRBJ2-5, with D perhaps TRBD1 (5 bases). This CDR3 contains 13 residues. CDR1 is SEHNR and CDR2 is FQNEAQ in the germline V gene (reference sequence). The ends were cut back, 2 bases at V and 4 bases at J, with 8 bases in the middle. In DNA, the CDR3 is TGTGCCAGCAGCTTACAGGGATTAGAGACCCAGTACTTC. Translated: CASSLQGLETQYF.

The chain carries TRBV19 and TRBJ2-6; D is unresolved. V gave up 3 bases and J gave up 0 bases, with 6 bases separating them. CDR3 size: 15 residues. The germline CDR1 and CDR2 sequences are LNHDA and SQIVND (reference sequence). The CDR3 reads CASSIGDSGANVLTF. As DNA, the CDR3 is TGTGCCAGTAGTATTGGAGACTCTGGGGCCAACGTCCTGACTTTC.

The genes are TRBV11-1 and TRBJ2-5; TRBD1 aligns across 7 bases. Germline V gene sequence: CDR1 SGHAT, CDR2 FQDESV (reference sequence). With 5 bases clipped from V and 5 bases from J, the junction kept 5 bases outside the gene matches. This CDR3 spans 13 amino acids. CDR3 nucleotides: TGTGCCAGCAGCCAACAGGGGATGGAGACCCAGTACTTC. Translating it yields CASSQQGMETQYF.

This clone occurred once. The genes are TRBV5-1 and TRBJ1-5, with TRBD1 matching 8 bases. This CDR3 has 17 residues. CDR1 and CDR2 from the germline V gene are SGHRS and YFSETQ. The V segment lost 0 bases and the J segment 6 bases; nucleotides outside the gene matches: 11. The CDR3 DNA follows: TGCGCCAGCAGCTTGGACCCGGACAGGGCCCCAGGTCAGCCCCAGCATTTT. It encodes CASSLDPDRAPGQPQHF.